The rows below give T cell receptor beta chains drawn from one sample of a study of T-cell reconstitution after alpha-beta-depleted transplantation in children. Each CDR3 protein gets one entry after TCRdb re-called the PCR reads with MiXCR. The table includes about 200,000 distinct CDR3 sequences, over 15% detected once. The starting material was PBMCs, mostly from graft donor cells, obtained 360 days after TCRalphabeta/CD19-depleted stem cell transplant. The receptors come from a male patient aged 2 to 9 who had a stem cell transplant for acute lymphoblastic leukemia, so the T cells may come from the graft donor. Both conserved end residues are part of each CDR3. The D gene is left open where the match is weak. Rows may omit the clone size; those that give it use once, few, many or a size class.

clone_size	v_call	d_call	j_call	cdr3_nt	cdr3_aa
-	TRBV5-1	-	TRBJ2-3	TGCGCCAGCAGCTTGTATGTGGATAGCACAGATACGCAGTATTTT	CASSLYVDSTDTQYF
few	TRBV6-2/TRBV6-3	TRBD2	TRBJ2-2	TGTGCCAGCAGTTTCGACCTGACTAGCGGGGGGCATGACACCGGGGAGCTGTTTTTT	CASSFDLTSGGHDTGELFF
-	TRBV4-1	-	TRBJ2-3	TGCGCCAGCAGCCAAGTTGCGGCAGATACGCAGTATTTT	CASSQVAADTQYF
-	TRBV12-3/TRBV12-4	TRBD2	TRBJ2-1	TGTGCCAGCCGAAACCTAGCGGGGGCCTACAATGAGCAGTTCTTC	CASRNLAGAYNEQFF
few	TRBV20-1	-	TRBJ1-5	TGCAGTGCTAGAGCAGCCGGGGAACGTAGCAATCAGCCCCAGCATTTT	CSARAAGERSNQPQHF
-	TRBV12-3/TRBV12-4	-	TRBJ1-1	TGTGCCATCAACTCTGGGGGGAACACTGAAGCTTTCTTT	CAINSGGNTEAFF
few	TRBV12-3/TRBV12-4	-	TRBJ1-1	TGTGCCAGCAGTTTCGGGACGTTAAACACTGAAGCTTTCTTT	CASSFGTLNTEAFF
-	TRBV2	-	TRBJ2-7	TGTGCCAGCCCCGGTGGTAGCGGAAACTACGAGCAGTACTTC	CASPGGSGNYEQYF
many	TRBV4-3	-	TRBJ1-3	TGCGCCAGCAGCCAAGTAGTACGAACAGGCGCCTCTGGAAACACCATATATTTT	CASSQVVRTGASGNTIYF
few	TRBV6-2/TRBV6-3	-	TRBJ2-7	TGTGCCAGCAAAAACAGGGCGGGCGAGCAGTACTTC	CASKNRAGEQYF
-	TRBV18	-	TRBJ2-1	TGTGCCAGCTCACCGAGAGGGGAGAGAGGGCAGTTCTTC	CASSPRGERGQFF
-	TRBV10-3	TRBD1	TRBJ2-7	TGTGCCATCAGTGTGGGACAGACCTACGAGCAGTACTTC	CAISVGQTYEQYF
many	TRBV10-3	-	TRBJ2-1	TGTGCCATCAGTGATGCTGAGACCGCCGCGGATGAGCAGTTCTTC	CAISDAETAADEQFF
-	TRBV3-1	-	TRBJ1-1	TGTGCCAGCAGCCACAATCAATGGACAGTTTCCACTGAAGCTTTCTTT	CASSHNQWTVSTEAFF
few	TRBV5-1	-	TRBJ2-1	TGCGCCAGCAGCATTCCAGAGGGCAGGCAGTTCTTC	CASSIPEGRQFF
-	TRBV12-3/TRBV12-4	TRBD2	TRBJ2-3	TGTGCCAGCTCCCTCAGCGGGGGAGGGGGAGGTACGCAGTATTTT	CASSLSGGGGGTQYF
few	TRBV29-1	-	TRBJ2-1	TGCAGCGTAGTTCTAGGGGGGTCATACAATGAGCAGTTCTTC	CSVVLGGSYNEQFF
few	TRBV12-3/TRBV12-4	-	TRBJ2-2	TGTGCCAGCAGTTTCCTCGGGGAGCTGTTTTTT	CASSFLGELFF
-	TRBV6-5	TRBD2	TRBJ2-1	TGTGCCAGCAGTTACTCGGGGACTAGCGGGGTTAGCTCCTACAATGAGCAGTTCTTC	CASSYSGTSGVSSYNEQFF
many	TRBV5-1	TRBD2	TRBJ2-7	TGCGCCAGCAGCTTGGGGGCGGGGGAGTCCTACGAGCAGTACTTC	CASSLGAGESYEQYF
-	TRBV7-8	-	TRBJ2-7	TGTGCCAGCAGCTTACTGTGGGTGGGATCCGAGCAGTACTTC	CASSLLWVGSEQYF
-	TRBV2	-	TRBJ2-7	TGTGCCACCCGGGACTCCTACCGGGAGCAGTACTTC	CATRDSYREQYF
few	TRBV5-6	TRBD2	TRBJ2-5	TGTGCCAGCAGCTCCGGGACTAGCCGGGGGGAGACCCAGTACTTC	CASSSGTSRGETQYF
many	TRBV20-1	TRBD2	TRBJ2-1	TGCAGTGCTCCACCCGGAGCGGGGGGATTGGATGAGCAGTTCTTC	CSAPPGAGGLDEQFF
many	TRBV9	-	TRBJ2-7	TGTGCCAGCAGCGTAGCCACCGCCTATGTAGGGGTCGAGCAGTACTTC	CASSVATAYVGVEQYF
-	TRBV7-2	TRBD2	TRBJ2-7	TGTGCCAGCAGCTTGGGGGCTAGCGGGGCCGCCTACGAGCAGTACTTC	CASSLGASGAAYEQYF
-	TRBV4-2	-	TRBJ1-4	TGTGCCAGCAGCCAAGATAACGGACAGCAACACTTAGCAACTAATGAAAAACTGTTTTTT	CASSQDNGQQHLATNEKLFF
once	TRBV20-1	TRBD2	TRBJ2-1	TGCAGTGCCAAGACTAGCGGGAGTTACAATGAGCAGTTCTTC	CSAKTSGSYNEQFF
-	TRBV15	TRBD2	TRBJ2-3	TGTGCCACCAGCAGAGACCGCCCCTTCGGGCGGGGGGGCACAGATACGCAGTATTTT	CATSRDRPFGRGGTDTQYF
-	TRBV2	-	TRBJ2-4	TGTGCCAGCAGCGTCGAGGGACGCCAGAATAAAAACATTCAGTACTTC	CASSVEGRQNKNIQYF
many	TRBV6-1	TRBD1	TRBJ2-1	TGTGCCAGCAGGACCAGTACAGGGGGCTACAATGAGCAGTTCTTC	CASRTSTGGYNEQFF
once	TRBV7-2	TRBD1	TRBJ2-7	TGTGCCAGCAGCTACTACGGGACAGGGGGGTCCTACGAGCAGTACTTC	CASSYYGTGGSYEQYF
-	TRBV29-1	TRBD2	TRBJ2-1	TGCAGCGTTGAAGGGAGTAGCGGGAGCTCCTACAATGAGCAGTTCTTC	CSVEGSSGSSYNEQFF
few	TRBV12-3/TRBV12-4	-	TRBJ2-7	TGTGCCAGCTCCCCTCTTGGGGTCTACGAGCAGTACTTC	CASSPLGVYEQYF
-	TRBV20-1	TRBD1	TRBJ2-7	TGCAGTGCTAGAGGGGCCCGGGACAGGGATTCCCACGAGCAGTACTTC	CSARGARDRDSHEQYF
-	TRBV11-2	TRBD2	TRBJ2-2	TGTGCCAGCAGCCCGACAGGACTAGCGGGGGGGCCGCACACCGGGGAGCTGTTTTTT	CASSPTGLAGGPHTGELFF
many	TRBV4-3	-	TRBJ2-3	TGCGCCAGCAGCCAAGGTGATACGCAGTATTTT	CASSQGDTQYF
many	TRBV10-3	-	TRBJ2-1	TGTGCCATCAGTGAGTCGAGAGGGGGGGCAAACAATGAGCAGTTCTTC	CAISESRGGANNEQFF
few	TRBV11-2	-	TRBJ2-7	TGTGCCAGCAGCTTAGAAGCGGCACCGGCCTACGAGCAGTACTTC	CASSLEAAPAYEQYF
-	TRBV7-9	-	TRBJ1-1	TGTGCCAGCAGCTTAGGACAGAGGAACACTGAAGCTTTCTTT	CASSLGQRNTEAFF